These 23 T cell receptor beta chains share one sample of origin, sequenced in a study of T-cell memory formation after mild COVID-19 (dated by TCRdb to the early 2020s). The library was prepared using 5' RACE. TCRdb names Illumina NovaSeq 6000 as the instrument used. The public reads were quality trimmed at Q25 with fastp and then assembled into clones with MiXCR by TCRdb, keeping productive beta chains. CDR3 protein duplicates are merged, each entry listing the most common genes and DNA. The sample table holds roughly 400,000 distinct CDR3 sequences, of which more than 15% were seen once. The ten biggest clones cover roughly 21% of the sample. The sample consisted of PBMCs or a T cell subset sorted from them (not recorded which). Receptors were obtained from a man aged 18-30 years who had mild COVID-19 (a few samples of this study predate the infection). The sample titles of this study are shuffled in the database, so cell type and time point are left out; the donor was told from shared clones.

A few counts support this clonotype. This chain links TRBV12-3 or TRBV12-4 with TRBJ2-7; 9 bases are shared with TRBD1. V shed 3 bases, J shed 1 base, and the junction held 4 bases outside the gene matches. The CDR3 is 15 residues long. The DNA for the CDR3 is TGTGCCAGCAGTTTGGGGACAGGGTCTTCCTACGAGCAGTACGTC. Translated, it gives CASSLGTGSSYEQYV.

This clonotype has more than one count but fewer than ten. This sequence joins TRBV3-1 and TRBJ2-1; 8 nucleotides align to TRBD1. Losses at the gene ends were 5 bases for V and 10 bases for J; bases not matched to a gene: 4. Per the germline V gene, CDR1 is LGHDT and CDR2 is YNNKEL (reference sequence). The length of the CDR3 is 12 residues. The CDR3 sequence is CASSSGGREQFF. The CDR3 bases are TGTGCCAGCAGCTCAGGGGGCCGGGAGCAGTTCTTC.

This clonotype was counted between two and nine times. The chain carries TRBV3-1 and TRBJ2-3; TRBD2 agrees at 7 bases. This CDR3 contains 17 residues. With 3 bases clipped from V and 2 bases from J, the junction kept 11 bases outside the gene matches. The germline V gene has CDR1 LGHDT and CDR2 YNNKEL (reference sequence). The CDR3 coding sequence is TGTGCCAGCAGCCAGACGACCGGGACTACAGACACAGATACGCAGTATTTT. It encodes CASSQTTGTTDTDTQYF.

This clonotype was seen a few times. The V and J genes are TRBV11-3 and TRBJ2-5; TRBD1 is a possible D gene (6 bases). The length of the CDR3 is 14 residues. Germline V gene lookup returns CDR1 SGHNT and CDR2 YENEEA. V was pared by 5 bases and J by 5 bases, with 15 bases between. For the CDR3, the DNA is TGTGCCAGCAGCACACGACAGGATGGGGAGACCCAGTACTTC. It is translated as CASSTRQDGETQYF.

This clonotype was seen more than once but under ten times. CDR3 in amino acids: CATSTRQGVYEQYF. In nucleotides, the CDR3 is TGTGCCACCAGCACCCGACAGGGAGTCTACGAGCAGTACTTC. This rearrangement joins TRBV15 to TRBJ2-7, with 7 bases matching TRBD1. Looked up from germline, CDR1 is LNHNV and CDR2 is YYDKDF (reference sequence). The junction had 6 bases not matched to a gene; V was cut back by 4 bases and J by 3 bases. The CDR3 contains 14 residues. Using reference TRBV15 and TRBJ2-7 for the parts outside the CDR3, the full variable domain is DAMVIQNPRYQVTQFGKPVTLSCSQTLNHNVMYWYQQKSSQAPKLLFHYYDKDFNNEADTPDNFQSRRPNTSFCFLDIRSPGLGDTAMYLCATSTRQGVYEQYFGPGTRLTVT.

The chain employs TRBV7-9 and TRBJ2-2; 7 bases are a match to TRBD1. The CDR3 runs to 16 residues. Germline CDR1 is SEHNR and CDR2 is FQNEAQ (reference sequence). V lost 5 bases, J lost 0 bases, and 6 bases stayed unmatched. The CDR3 loop reads CASSPRGQANTGELFF. The CDR3 bases are TGTGCCAGCAGCCCGCGAGGACAGGCGAACACCGGGGAGCTGTTTTTT.

In this sample, this clonotype turned up many times. J is TRBJ2-2 and V is TRBV18; no firm D call. This CDR3 has 11 residues. Germline values: CDR1 KGHSH, CDR2 LQKENI. Between the trimmed V and J ends, which lost 5 bases and 3 bases, there was a span of 1 base. The CDR3 nucleotides read TGTGCCAGCTCAGACACCGGGGAGCTGTTTTTT. Translation gives CASSDTGELFF.

This clonotype came up many times. The V call is TRBV7-3, the J call TRBJ2-3, with D tentatively TRBD1 (5 bases). The length of the CDR3 is 15 residues. The germline V and J ends were trimmed by 3 bases and 2 bases, with 12 bases remaining between them. Germline values: CDR1 SGHTA, CDR2 FQGTGA. CDR3 nucleotides: TGTGCCAGCAGCTTTATTGCAGGGTCCACAGATACGCAGTATTTT. Its protein product is CASSFIAGSTDTQYF. Combining the CDR3 with reference TRBV7-3 and TRBJ2-3 gives the whole variable domain GAGVSQTPSNKVTEKGKYVELRCDPISGHTALYWYRQSLGQGPEFLIYFQGTGAADDSGLPNDRFFAVRPEGSVSTLKIQRTERGDSAVYLCASSFIAGSTDTQYFGPGTRLTVL.

The DNA of the CDR3 is TGTGCCAGCAGTTACCAGAGCGTGGGGTATGGCTACACCTTC. Translating gives CASSYQSVGYGYTF. The chain has TRBV6-5 and TRBJ1-2; D is undetermined. Germline loops: CDR1 MNHEY, CDR2 SVGAGI. This CDR3 region has 14 residues. Trimming cost V 2 bases and J 5 bases, with 12 bases left between them.

In its sample, this clonotype was seen a few times. J is TRBJ2-3 and V is TRBV7-3; 8 bases align to TRBD2. V was pared by 2 bases and J by 5 bases, with 6 bases of the junction left unmatched. Germline lookup yields CDR1 SGHTA and CDR2 FQGTGA. The CDR3 is 15 amino acids. The CDR3 DNA reads TGTGCCAGCAGCTTAGGAGCGGGGGTGGGAGATACGCAGTATTTT. Residues: CASSLGAGVGDTQYF. Full variable domain (remainder filled in from reference TRBV7-3 and TRBJ2-3): GAGVSQTPSNKVTEKGKYVELRCDPISGHTALYWYRQSLGQGPEFLIYFQGTGAADDSGLPNDRFFAVRPEGSVSTLKIQRTERGDSAVYLCASSLGAGVGDTQYFGPGTRLTVL.

The chain recombines TRBV5-1 with TRBJ1-2; TRBD1 matches at 7 bases. V gave up 7 bases and J gave up 3 bases; unmatched junction bases: 12. This CDR3 has 15 amino acids. From germline, CDR1 is SGHRS and CDR2 YFSETQ. The chain's CDR3 is CASASGRGRDYGYTF. Written as DNA, the CDR3 is TGCGCCAGCGCCTCCGGGAGGGGGCGCGACTATGGCTACACCTTC.

This clonotype was counted many times. V usage is TRBV7-2 and J usage is TRBJ2-7; TRBD2 is a possible D gene (7 bases). The CDR3 consists of 14 residues. Germline V gene data show CDR1 as SGHTA and CDR2 as FQGNSA. V was cut by 0 bases and J by 7 bases, with 13 bases left in between. The CDR3 coding sequence is TGTGCCAGCAGCTTAGCGGGGGGGCCGTATGAGCAGTACGTC. Amino acids: CASSLAGGPYEQYV.

V is TRBV20-1 and J is TRBJ2-1; no clear D. Germline CDR1 reads DFQATT; CDR2 reads SNEGSKA (reference sequence). The germline V and J ends were trimmed by 5 bases and 4 bases, with 9 bases remaining between them. CDR3 length: 12 amino acids. The CDR3, as DNA: TGCAGTGCTCCGGGTTTTTACAATGAGCAGTTCTTC. This translates into CSAPGFYNEQFF.

This clonotype was seen more than once but under ten times. The chain uses TRBV4-1 and TRBJ1-1; 10 nucleotides line up with TRBD1. The CDR3 length is 15 residues. V shed 1 base and J 3 bases; nucleotides not matched to a gene: 2. Looked up from germline, CDR1 is MGHRA and CDR2 is YSYEKL. The CDR3 nucleotides read TGCGCCAGCAGCCAAGCCGGGACAGGGGACACTGAAGCTTTCTTT. This translates into CASSQAGTGDTEAFF.

The chain couples TRBV4-2 to TRBJ1-2, with unresolved D. The CDR3 runs 16 residues. Germline V CDR1 and CDR2: LGHNA, YNFKEQ. The germline V and J ends were trimmed by 0 bases and 0 bases, with 11 bases remaining between them. The CDR3 protein is CASSQDERKTNYGYTF. In DNA form, the CDR3 reads TGTGCCAGCAGCCAAGATGAGCGGAAAACTAACTATGGCTACACCTTC.

V and J are TRBV12-3 or TRBV12-4 and TRBJ1-2; D may be TRBD1 (5 bases). The CDR3 contains 13 residues. Trimming took off 6 bases at V and 4 bases at J, with 12 bases between the two ends. The CDR3 spells CASSSSGGYGYTF. The CDR3 DNA sequence: TGTGCCAGCAGCTCGTCCGGGGGCTATGGCTACACCTTC.

J is TRBJ2-7 and V is TRBV3-2. TRBV3-2 is annotated as a pseudogene. The CDR3 covers 16 residues. DNA for the CDR3: TGTGCCAGCAGCCAAATAGGTGTTGGCGAGGCCTACGAGCAGTACGTC. It translates to CASSQIGVGEAYEQYV.

The CDR3 region is CASASRAGGPDTQYF. The CDR3 region has the DNA TGTGCCAGCGCCTCCCGGGCGGGGGGGCCAGATACGCAGTATTTT. V is TRBV25-1 and J is TRBJ2-3, with 9 bases identical to TRBD2. Losses at the gene ends were 8 bases for V and 4 bases for J; bases not matched to a gene: 10. Per the germline V gene, CDR1 is MGHDK and CDR2 is SYGVNS. The CDR3 length is 15 residues.

This clonotype was observed a few times. The V call is TRBV7-2, the J call TRBJ1-5; D not resolved. The CDR3 runs to 16 residues. From germline, CDR1 is SGHTA and CDR2 FQGNSA. Trimming cost V 5 bases and J 0 bases, with 14 bases left between them. The CDR3 DNA follows: TGTGCCAGCAGCCCGAGGGCGGGATTTAGCAATCAGCCCCAGCATTTT. Translated, it gives CASSPRAGFSNQPQHF.

This clonotype turned up a few times. V usage is TRBV5-6 and J usage is TRBJ2-1; no reliable D call. There are 14 residues in the CDR3. V lost 0 bases, J lost 4 bases, and 8 bases lay in between. In germline, CDR1 is SGHDT, CDR2 YYEEEE. The DNA of the CDR3 is TGTGCCAGCAGCTTGGCCACTTCTTACAATGAGCAGTTCTTC. As protein: CASSLATSYNEQFF.

This rearrangement joins TRBV28 to TRBJ2-2; 8 bases align to TRBD2. After removal of 10 bases from V and 7 bases from J, the junction contained 11 bases not matched to a gene. CDR1 MDHEN and CDR2 SYDVKM come from the germline V gene. There are 14 residues in the CDR3. The CDR3 loop reads CATLLGTRSGELFF. CDR3 sequence (DNA): TGTGCCACCCTCCTTGGGACTAGGAGCGGGGAGCTGTTTTTT.

V gene TRBV19 combines with J gene TRBJ2-5, with D uncertain. Trimming stripped 6 bases from V and 5 bases from J, with 16 bases between. Germline V gene lookup returns CDR1 LNHDA and CDR2 SQIVND (reference sequence). The CDR3 covers 14 residues. This CDR3 reads CASRSILLGETQYF. CDR3 in DNA: TGTGCCAGTAGGTCAATTTTGTTGGGGGAGACCCAGTACTTC.

There are a few counts of this clonotype. The rearrangement joins TRBV4-2 to TRBJ2-3; 10 bases align to TRBD2. The CDR3 loop spans 20 amino acids. Germline CDR1 reads LGHNA; CDR2 reads YNFKEQ. Trimming at V came to 0 bases and at J to 0 bases, leaving 12 bases not matched to a gene. CDR3 sequence: CASSQELAGRLSSSTDTQYF. CDR3 sequence (DNA): TGTGCCAGCAGCCAAGAACTAGCGGGGAGGCTATCCTCTAGCACAGATACGCAGTATTTT.